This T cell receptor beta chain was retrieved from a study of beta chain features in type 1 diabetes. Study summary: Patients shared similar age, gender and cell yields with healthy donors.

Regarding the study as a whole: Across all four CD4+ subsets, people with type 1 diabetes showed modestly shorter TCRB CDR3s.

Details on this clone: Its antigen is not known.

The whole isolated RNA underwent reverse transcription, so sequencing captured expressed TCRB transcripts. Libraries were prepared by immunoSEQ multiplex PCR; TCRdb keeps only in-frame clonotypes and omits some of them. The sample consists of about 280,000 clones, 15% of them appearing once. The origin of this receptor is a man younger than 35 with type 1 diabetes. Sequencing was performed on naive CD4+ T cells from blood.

The CDR3 nucleotides are TGCGCCAGCAGCTTGGTTCCAGGGGGACAAGAGACCCAGTACTTC. It specifies CASSLVPGGQETQYF. The gene calls are TRBV5-1 and TRBJ2-5, with 7 bases that match TRBD1. The CDR3 is 15 residues long. With 0 bases clipped from V and 2 bases from J, the junction kept 4 bases outside the gene matches. Germline lookup yields CDR1 SGHRS and CDR2 YFSETQ.